Presented here are 25 T cell receptor beta chains from one specimen sequenced in a study of OX40 agonist ivuxolimab in advanced cancers. TCRdb keeps only in-frame clones here, not all; method: immunoSEQ multiplex PCR. The table shows 100,000 or so clones, with 91% occurring only once. The sequences come from CD4+ or CD8+ T cells sorted from blood, collected in a trial of the OX40 agonist ivuxolimab. These receptors were collected from an adult with an advanced solid tumor such as melanoma, head and neck, liver or kidney cancer.

The V gene is TRBV28, the J gene TRBJ1-5, with a tentative D call TRBD1 (5 bases). Deletions cut 2 bases from V and 7 bases from J, with 12 bases between. CDR3 length: 14 residues. CDR1 is MDHEN, CDR2 SYDVKM, per germline. This CDR3 is CASSLTGRGQPQHF. The CDR3 DNA reads TGTGCCAGCAGTTTAACCGGTAGGGGCCAGCCCCAGCATTTT.

The chain carries TRBV18 and TRBJ2-5; TRBD1 matches at 8 bases. The CDR3 contains 13 residues. The germline V gene encodes CDR1 KGHSH and CDR2 LQKENI. Trimming took 5 bases from V and 2 from J; bases not matched to a gene: 1. DNA for the CDR3: TGTGCCAGCTCAGGGACAGGACAAGAGACCCAGTACTTC. Encoded protein: CASSGTGQETQYF.

The DNA of the CDR3 is TGCGCCAGCAGCCGCACAGGGGCAGCAACTAATGAAAAACTGTTTTTT. Its translation is CASSRTGAATNEKLFF. The chain joins TRBV4-1 to TRBJ1-4; 7 positions agree with TRBD1. The CDR3 consists of 16 residues. Germline loops: CDR1 MGHRA, CDR2 YSYEKL. After removal of 4 bases from V and 0 bases from J, the junction contained 5 bases not matched to a gene.

This chain connects TRBV6-1 to TRBJ1-5; no reliable D call. The CDR3 is 13 residues long. Trimming pared 6 bases from V and 1 base from J, leaving 7 bases between. Germline V gene sequence: CDR1 MNHNS, CDR2 SASEGT. The CDR3 spells CASREQSNQPQHF. The CDR3 DNA follows: TGTGCCAGCAGGGAACAGAGCAATCAGCCCCAGCATTTT.

The rearrangement uses TRBV2 and TRBJ2-1; TRBD2 aligns across 16 bases. Germline V gene data show CDR1 as SNHLY and CDR2 as FYNNEI. The CDR3 length is 15 residues. V was clipped by 10 bases and J by 9 bases; unmatched bases: 9. The chain's CDR3 is CATEPGLAGGGEQFF. CDR3 nucleotides: TGTGCCACCGAACCGGGACTAGCGGGAGGGGGTGAGCAGTTCTTC.

This sequence joins TRBV15 and TRBJ2-5; D ambiguous. CDR3 size: 12 residues. Germline V gene sequence: CDR1 LNHNV, CDR2 YYDKDF (reference sequence). Trimming stripped 8 bases from V and 1 base from J, with 8 bases between. The CDR3 DNA reads TGTGCCACCGGGCAGTTCCAAGAGACCCAGTACTTC. Translating gives CATGQFQETQYF.

This chain uses TRBV28 with TRBJ2-5; D possibly matches TRBD1 or TRBD2 (5 bases each). From germline, CDR1 is MDHEN and CDR2 SYDVKM. The CDR3 sequence is 15 residues long. V gave up 5 bases and J gave up 5 bases, with 18 bases separating them. CDR3 protein: CASSPVGAPRETQYF. CDR3 DNA: TGTGCCAGCAGTCCCGTCGGGGCCCCGAGGGAGACCCAGTACTTC.

The chain employs TRBV4-2 and TRBJ1-2; a possible D gene is TRBD1 (5 bases). Germline CDR1 is LGHNA and CDR2 is YNFKEQ. The length of the CDR3 is 15 residues. The germline V and J ends were trimmed by 6 bases and 4 bases, with 18 bases remaining between them. The CDR3, as DNA: TGTGCCAGCAGACACGCTCTGGGACTCCTCTATGGCTACACCTTC. This encodes CASRHALGLLYGYTF.

This rearrangement joins TRBV5-1 to TRBJ2-1; D call uncertain. Germline CDR1 reads SGHRS; CDR2 reads YFSETQ. There are 15 residues in the CDR3. The germline V and J ends were trimmed by 2 bases and 3 bases, with 12 bases remaining between them. The CDR3 protein is CASSLHPGDYNEQFF. CDR3 DNA sequence: TGCGCCAGCAGCTTACACCCTGGAGACTACAATGAGCAGTTCTTC.

The rearrangement links TRBV2 to TRBJ2-7; 8 bases are a match to TRBD1. This CDR3 has 14 residues. The V gene's germline CDR1 is SNHLY and CDR2 FYNNEI. Trimming at V came to 6 bases and at J to 2 bases, leaving 6 bases not matched to a gene. The CDR3 spells CASSETGVTYEQYF. DNA of the CDR3: TGTGCCAGCAGCGAGACAGGGGTTACCTACGAGCAGTACTTC.

CDR3 DNA sequence: TGTGCCAGCAGCTCAAGATATAAGTGGGCTGGCTATGGCTACACCTTC. This encodes CASSSRYKWAGYGYTF. The chain is built from TRBV5-6 and TRBJ1-2; D uncertain. Trimming took off 3 bases at V and 4 bases at J, with 19 bases between the two ends. CDR1 is SGHDT, CDR2 YYEEEE, per germline. The length of the CDR3 is 16 residues.

This clone was found once. The genes are TRBV25-1 and TRBJ2-1; TRBD2 matches 7 bases. The CDR3 covers 17 residues. V lost 6 bases to trimming and J lost 0 bases; unmatched junction nucleotides: 11. Germline CDR1 is MGHDK and CDR2 is SYGVNS. As DNA, the CDR3 is TGTGCCAGCAGGGGCGGGAGCCCCATCAGCTCCTACAATGAGCAGTTCTTC. This sequence encodes CASRGGSPISSYNEQFF.

The CDR3 loop reads CSVESWDRGDEQFF. In DNA, the CDR3 is TGCAGCGTTGAGAGTTGGGACAGGGGCGATGAGCAGTTCTTC. The V and J genes are TRBV29-1 and TRBJ2-1; 10 nucleotides match TRBD1. Germline assignment: CDR1 SQVTM and CDR2 ANQGSEA. Trimming removed 3 bases from V and 8 bases from J; junction bases left unmatched: 7. This CDR3 has 14 amino acids.

This chain links TRBV28 with TRBJ2-7; TRBD1 agrees at 11 bases. CDR3 length equals 14 residues. Germline CDR1 and CDR2: MDHEN and SYDVKM. The V segment lost 8 bases and the J segment 5 bases; nucleotides outside the gene matches: 8. CDR3 amino acids: CASRMGQGGHEQYF. The CDR3 bases are TGTGCCAGCCGTATGGGACAGGGGGGGCACGAGCAGTACTTC.

V and J are TRBV5-4 and TRBJ2-1; 9 bases fit TRBD1. Germline loops: CDR1 SGHNT, CDR2 YYREEE (reference sequence). The CDR3 totals 15 residues. Trimming cost V 5 bases and J 8 bases; bases outside gene matches: 11. The CDR3 is CASRGDRASVDEQFF. CDR3 coding DNA: TGTGCCAGCAGAGGGGACAGGGCCTCCGTCGATGAGCAGTTCTTC.

This sequence joins TRBV6-1 and TRBJ1-3; D perhaps matches TRBD1 (5 bases). The germline V gene has CDR1 MNHNS and CDR2 SASEGT. The CDR3 runs 14 residues. Trimming removed 6 bases from V and 1 base from J, with 10 bases in between. CDR3 region: CASRESGSGNTIYF. As DNA, the CDR3 is TGTGCCAGCAGGGAATCAGGGTCTGGAAACACCATATATTTT.

The V and J genes are TRBV4-1 and TRBJ2-3; the match to TRBD1 covers 8 bases. The CDR3 has 14 amino acids. V dropped 7 bases and J dropped 2; count of bases not matched to a gene: 5. The V gene's germline CDR1 is MGHRA and CDR2 YSYEKL. The CDR3 nucleotides are TGCGCCAGCAACCAGGGGGCACCCACAGATACGCAGTATTTT. Translation gives CASNQGAPTDTQYF.

For the CDR3, the DNA is TGTGCCAGCAGCCCAGAATTTAGCGGGAGGACGACCTACGAGCAGTACTTC. This codes for CASSPEFSGRTTYEQYF. This chain uses TRBV4-2 with TRBJ2-7; TRBD2 matches 10 bases. J lost 2 bases, V lost 4 bases, and 11 bases had no gene match. Germline CDR1 LGHNA, CDR2 YNFKEQ. The CDR3 spans 17 residues.

The genes are TRBV5-1 and TRBJ1-3; no reliable D call. Germline values: CDR1 SGHRS, CDR2 YFSETQ. The CDR3 contains 15 residues. The V end lost 0 bases, the J end lost 3 bases, and 10 bases lay between the germline ends. This chain's CDR3 is CASSLAGAGGNTIYF. CDR3 bases: TGCGCCAGCAGCTTGGCCGGCGCTGGTGGAAACACCATATATTTT.

V is TRBV2 and J is TRBJ1-1; D is undetermined. The CDR3 is 12 residues long. The ends were cut back, 6 bases at V and 5 bases at J, with 10 bases in the middle. Per the germline V gene, CDR1 is SNHLY and CDR2 is FYNNEI. CDR3 nucleotide sequence: TGTGCCAGCAGCTCCCAAGCGACTGAAGCTTTCTTT. The encoded protein is CASSSQATEAFF.

The genes are TRBV5-1 and TRBJ2-3, with TRBD2 matching over 7 bases. The CDR3 is 15 residues long. The germline CDR1 and CDR2 sequences are SGHRS and YFSETQ. V lost 4 bases, J lost 6 bases, and 11 bases stayed unmatched. CDR3 DNA: TGCGCCAGCAGCACCGCTAGCGGAAATGGGGATACGCAGTATTTT. Protein sequence: CASSTASGNGDTQYF.

The rearrangement joins TRBV5-1 to TRBJ1-4, with D tentatively TRBD1 (6 bases). Trimming shortened V by 0 bases and J by 8 bases, and 14 bases separated the two germline ends. This CDR3 is 15 amino acids long. The germline V gene encodes CDR1 SGHRS and CDR2 YFSETQ. CDR3 region: CASSLESQGKEKLFF. The DNA of the CDR3 is TGCGCCAGCAGCTTGGAAAGCCAGGGGAAGGAAAAACTGTTTTTT.

This chain uses TRBV5-5 with TRBJ2-7; D possibly corresponds to TRBD1 (5 bases). Between the trimmed V and J ends, which lost 7 bases and 2 bases, there was a span of 10 bases. The germline CDR1 and CDR2 sequences are SGHKS and YYEKEE (reference sequence). This CDR3 has 12 residues. This CDR3 is CASADSPYEQYF. The CDR3 DNA follows: TGTGCCAGCGCTGACAGTCCCTACGAGCAGTACTTC.

This chain uses TRBV25-1 with TRBJ1-4; a possible D gene is TRBD1 (5 bases). This CDR3 region has 17 residues. Germline CDR1 is MGHDK and CDR2 is SYGVNS. Trimming cost V 3 bases and J 2 bases, with 16 bases left between them. CDR3 amino acids: CASSDEGKGTTNEKLFF. For the CDR3, the DNA is TGTGCCAGCAGTGATGAGGGGAAGGGAACCACTAATGAAAAACTGTTTTTT. Filled out from reference TRBV25-1 and TRBJ1-4, the complete variable domain reads EADIYQTPRYLVIGTGKKITLECSQTMGHDKMYWYQQDPGMELHLIHYSYGVNSTEKGDLSSESTVSRIRTEHFPLTLESARPSHTSQYLCASSDEGKGTTNEKLFFGSGTQLSVL.

The chain carries TRBV6-5 and TRBJ2-5, with TRBD1 matching 8 bases. This CDR3 comprises 14 residues. Germline V gene lookup returns CDR1 MNHEY and CDR2 SVGAGI. J was trimmed by 4 bases and V by 5 bases; bases with no gene match: 6. The CDR3 DNA follows: TGTGCCAGCAGTGACAGGGGAATTTCAGAGACCCAGTACTTC. The encoded protein is CASSDRGISETQYF.